This TCR beta chain came from a study of regulatory T cells in long-lasting Graves disease. iRepertoire HTBI primers and Arm-PCR of CDR3 regions built TCR beta libraries. TCRdb called the multiplex PCR reads again in MiXCR, with one record for every CDR3 protein. The sample includes a few hundred thousand distinct CDR3 sequences, about 25% of them seen just once. The time point was: persistent/refractory GD, antithyroid drugs over 5 years with positive TRAb. RNA extracted from PBMCs served as the sequencing template. EDTA tubes received roughly 9.7 milliliters of drawn peripheral blood. This clonotype showed up many times. Its antigen is currently unknown. Germline V CDR1 and CDR2: SNHLY, FYNNEI. The CDR3 is made up of 14 amino acids. V was trimmed by 6 bases and J by 4 bases, leaving 15 bases between them. General study findings and limits: Thyroid tissue went unstudied; only peripheral blood was examined. Limited samples may have lowered accuracy. There was favoring of TRBV28, TRBJ1-2 and TRBJ2-5 in persistent disease.

The V call is TRBV2, the J call TRBJ2-5; weak D call: TRBD1 (7 bases). The clonotype comes from a female donor with Graves disease. The input for sequencing was peripheral blood mononuclear cells (PBMCs), taken when the disease was refractory, from a patient treated with antithyroid drugs. The DNA of the CDR3 is TGTGCCAGCAGAAGCTCAGGGGGGTCAGAGACCCAGTACTTC. Amino acid sequence: CASRSSGGSETQYF.